Detailed here is one T cell receptor beta chain. Its antigen is unidentified. The data belong to a study of cytomegalovirus exposure and HLA in healthy donors. About the study: HLA-typed donors were the source of around 77 million unique TCRs held in an early data release.

The V gene's germline CDR1 is MGHDK and CDR2 SYGVNS. J lost 4 bases, V lost 3 bases, and 6 bases had no gene match. The CDR3 is 14 amino acids. PCR primers comprised 60 Vbeta and 13 Jbeta primers. Repertoires were generated with immunoSEQ multiplex PCR, while TCRdb's copy carries only in-frame clones and drops some. The data hold about 140,000 clones, with over 65% observed a single time. Study results and limitations: Across all donors, roughly uniform sequencing depth was an assumption of the presence/absence analyses. CMV serostatus alone was available as immune exposure information.

The chain recombines TRBV25-1 with TRBJ2-7, with 7 bases matching TRBD2. This receptor was taken from a female donor in good health and CMV-seronegative. Sequenced material: PBMCs. As DNA, the CDR3 is TGTGCCAGCAGTGACCGGGACTACCCTTACGAGCAGTACTTC. This codes for CASSDRDYPYEQYF.